This record covers a single T cell receptor (beta chain). Its target is unknown. The CDR3 spans 17 residues. Germline V gene sequence: CDR1 SGHTA, CDR2 FQGNSA. V was clipped by 8 bases and J by 2 bases; unmatched bases: 14. Sequencing used immunoSEQ multiplex PCR; TCRdb keeps in-frame clones, though not all of them. Of 130,000 or so clones in the sample, 75% to 90% were seen once. This record comes from a study of T cell responses to AZD1222 COVID-19 vaccine. Study-level findings and limits: Close to half of all spike-specific TCRs reportedly target regions of the variants that are unmutated. Breadth and depth of Spike-specific TCRs rose after two AZD1222 doses. The CD4 TCRs associated with vaccination extended across spike and predominated at 160-218 and 743-854.

The chain couples TRBV7-2 to TRBJ1-4, with TRBD1 matching 7 bases. This specimen was peripheral blood, taken on day 0 of AZD1222 vaccination. This sequence was found in an adult in good health. In DNA, the CDR3 is TGTGCCAGCCGCCAGGGGCAAAGGGGGCGGACTAATGAAAAACTGTTTTTT. Amino acid sequence: CASRQGQRGRTNEKLFF. The entire variable domain, with the rest obtained from reference TRBV7-2 and TRBJ1-4, is as follows: GAGVSQSPSNKVTEKGKDVELRCDPISGHTALYWYRQSLGQGLEFLIYFQGNSAPDKSGLPSDRFSAERTGGSVSTLTIQRTQQEDSAVYLCASRQGQRGRTNEKLFFGSGTQLSVL.